What follows describes a single TCR beta chain. Peripheral blood CD8+ and CD4+ T cells were profiled by TCR beta sequencing. Between the trimmed V and J ends, which lost 2 bases and 2 bases, there was a span of 9 bases. The CDR3 loop spans 15 amino acids. The germline gives CDR1 SGHDN, CDR2 FVKESK. These data originate in a study of CD8 T cells in Susac syndrome. Study as a whole: Intravenous immunoglobulin alone or corticosteroids were being given to patients with Susac syndrome at blood draw, unless they were therapy-naive.

Random hexamers served to reverse transcribe roughly 0.5 to 1 ug RNA. TCRdb recomputed calls from the immunoSEQ multiplex PCR reads with MiXCR, one row per CDR3 protein. The table lists about 120,000 distinct CDR3 sequences, over 90% of them singletons. This TCR was sampled from a human donor with Susac syndrome. The specimen sequenced was CD4+ T cells from PBMCs. The V and J genes are TRBV14 and TRBJ2-2; D might be TRBD2 (5 bases). The CDR3 DNA reads as TGTGCCAGCAGCCAACAACTAGGAAACACCGGGGAGCTGTTTTTT. Residues: CASSQQLGNTGELFF.